Listed below are T cell receptor beta chains from one sample, sequenced in a study of blood T cell repertoires in COVID-19. The table came from immunoSEQ multiplex PCR; TCRdb's copy has only in-frame clones and leaves some out. The repertoire includes 300,000 or so clones, roughly nine tenths of them detected once, and around 2.5% sits in the top ten. The material sequenced was PBMCs or T cells enriched from blood (not recorded which). The receptors shown here come from a man between 60 and 70 years old who had recovered from COVID-19. Both conserved end residues are part of each CDR3. The order of the fields is J gene, CDR3 length, clone size, V gene, CDR3 protein. Clone size, where shown, is once, few, many, or a class for clones that have expanded.

>TRBJ2-1|14|once|TRBV27
CASSFNQGANEQFF
>TRBJ2-1|15|-|TRBV6-2/TRBV6-3
CASSSTGLTFNEQFF
>TRBJ1-5|16|-|TRBV19
CASSTIQGARNQPQHF
>TRBJ1-2|16|-|TRBV4-1
CASSQDSRQGNYGYTF
>TRBJ2-7|14|-|TRBV6-5
CASSSLLRRVEQYF
>TRBJ2-7|11|once|TRBV11-3
CASSLTYEQYF
>TRBJ1-4|15|-|TRBV18
CASSPDISTTEKLFF
>TRBJ2-2|15|-|TRBV6-5
CASRLDRVNTGELFF
>TRBJ1-6|15|-|TRBV9
CASSVDGGANSPLHF
>TRBJ2-3|17|-|TRBV5-4
CASSYEGTSGSWGTQYF
>TRBJ1-3|14|-|TRBV18
CASSRGMSGNTIYF
>TRBJ1-3|14|-|TRBV11-2
CASTQQASGNTIYF
>TRBJ2-1|16|-|TRBV5-1
CASSLGWSGRTGEQFF
>TRBJ1-5|17|-|TRBV27
CASSSLRDRTNNQPQHF
>TRBJ1-2|14|once|TRBV28
CASSLVVRAGGYTF
>TRBJ2-1|14|-|TRBV9
CASSVGTSRVEQFF
>TRBJ2-7|15|-|TRBV9
CASSVALGLSEEQYF
>TRBJ2-7|14|-|TRBV18
CASSPYGTDYEQYF
>TRBJ2-1|16|-|TRBV27
CASSLWGERTYNEQFF
>TRBJ2-5|15|few|TRBV29-1
CSVEDTSGGAGTQYF
>TRBJ2-1|16|-|TRBV27
CASSSLKTSGYNEQFF
>TRBJ1-2|14|-|TRBV9
CASSADSIHYGYTF
>TRBJ2-7|14|-|TRBV11-2
CASSLDRGGYEQYF
>TRBJ1-5|17|-|TRBV3-1/TRBV3-2
CASSQTTGVRGNQPQHF
>TRBJ1-5|17|once|TRBV4-1
CASSQGLQGGRNQPQHF
>TRBJ1-4|14|-|TRBV4-1
CASSRQGPNEKLFF
>TRBJ2-1|18|once|TRBV4-1
CASSSFLLTGGLYNEQFF
>TRBJ2-3|15|once|TRBV19
CASSIRGGAADTQYF